This T cell receptor beta chain was found in a study of cytomegalovirus exposure and HLA in healthy donors. Study conclusions and caveats: Later analysis placed DRB1 highest and HLA-C lowest in TCR association rates, which differed by HLA locus. Common viral pathogens seemed to be connected with several of the most significant clusters, according to a later analysis. Earlier analysis found most TCR beta V segments productive about 87% or about 30% of the time.

The germline V gene encodes CDR1 GTSNPN and CDR2 SVGIG (reference sequence). There are 12 residues in the CDR3. V gave up 4 bases and J gave up 3 bases, with 10 bases separating them. The primer mix had 60 Vbeta and 13 Jbeta primers. In the source study's methods: Around 12 million of tens of millions of unique TCR beta chains were shared, per a later count. The data were produced by immunoSEQ multiplex PCR, yet TCRdb's version contains in-frame clones alone and is incomplete. V and J calls and clone size follow that table, whereas D and trimming were derived from the DNA. The table counts about 25,000 clones; 17% lies in the top ten. Points on this clone: Antigen: not known.

The sequencing sample was made of PBMCs. This TCR was recovered from a male donor in good health and CMV-seropositive. The chain employs TRBV30 and TRBJ2-7, with D unresolved. CDR3 bases: TGTGCCTGGACCAGAACTATCTACGAGCAGTACTTC. Protein product: CAWTRTIYEQYF.